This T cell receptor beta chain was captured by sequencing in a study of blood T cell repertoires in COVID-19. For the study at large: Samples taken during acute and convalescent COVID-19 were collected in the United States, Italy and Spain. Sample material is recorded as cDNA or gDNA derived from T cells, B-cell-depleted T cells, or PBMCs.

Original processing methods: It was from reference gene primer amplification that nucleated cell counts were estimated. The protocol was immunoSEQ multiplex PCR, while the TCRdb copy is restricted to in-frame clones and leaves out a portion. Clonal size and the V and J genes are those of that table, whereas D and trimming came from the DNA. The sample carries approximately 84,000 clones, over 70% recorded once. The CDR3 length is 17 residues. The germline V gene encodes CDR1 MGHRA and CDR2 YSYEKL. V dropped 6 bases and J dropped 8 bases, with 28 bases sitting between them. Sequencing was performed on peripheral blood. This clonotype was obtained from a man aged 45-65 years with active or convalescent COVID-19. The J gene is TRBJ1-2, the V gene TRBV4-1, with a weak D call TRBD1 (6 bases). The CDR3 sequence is CASSPIYKQQGRDGYTF. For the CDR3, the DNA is TGCGCCAGCAGTCCAATATATAAGCAACAGGGAAGGGACGGCTACACCTTC.